This passage covers 3 T cell receptor beta chains from one sample sequenced in a study of T cells after yellow fever vaccination. TCRdb analysed the 5' RACE reads with MiXCR anew, one entry per CDR3 protein. The sample has roughly 310,000 distinct CDR3 sequences, over 8% seen once. Material: PBMCs, obtained on the day of the first yellow fever vaccination. Receptor source: a man younger than 30 who received the YFV17D yellow fever vaccine.

The chain couples TRBV24-1 to TRBJ2-1; D is perhaps TRBD1 (6 bases). CDR3 length equals 15 residues. The V gene's germline CDR1 is KGHDR and CDR2 SFDVKD. The V end lost 5 bases, the J end lost 2 bases, and 12 bases lay between the germline ends. The CDR3 bases are TGTGCCACCAGTGCCGCAGACAGGACCTACAATGAGCAGTTCTTC. Protein product: CATSAADRTYNEQFF.

This clonotype was counted at least ten times. Here the CDR3 reads CASSWGLFF. The DNA for the CDR3 is TGTGCCAGCAGTTGGGGTCTGTTTTTT. The V and J genes are TRBV6-5 and TRBJ2-2, with D hard to call. Per germline, CDR1 MNHEY and CDR2 SVGAGI. Trimming took 4 bases from V and 14 from J, leaving 5 bases between them. The CDR3 consists of 9 residues.

This clonotype was recorded a few times. This chain connects TRBV28 to TRBJ2-1; TRBD2 matches 11 bases. This CDR3 comprises 15 residues. The junction had 7 bases not matched to a gene; V was cut back by 6 bases and J by 6 bases. Per germline, CDR1 MDHEN and CDR2 SYDVKM. The CDR3 here is CASRATSGVPNEQFF. CDR3 DNA: TGTGCCAGCAGGGCGACTAGCGGGGTCCCCAATGAGCAGTTCTTC.